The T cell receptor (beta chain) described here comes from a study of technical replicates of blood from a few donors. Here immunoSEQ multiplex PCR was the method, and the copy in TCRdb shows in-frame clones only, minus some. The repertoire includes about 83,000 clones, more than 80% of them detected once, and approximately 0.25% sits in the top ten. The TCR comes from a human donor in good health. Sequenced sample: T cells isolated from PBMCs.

The DNA of the CDR3 is TGTGCCACCAGCAGAGGGGAGCGGGGGGGCTACACCTTC. It specifies CATSRGERGGYTF. The chain has TRBV15 and TRBJ1-2, with a possible D match to TRBD1 (5 bases). The CDR3 spans 13 residues. Germline CDR1 is LNHNV and CDR2 is YYDKDF (reference sequence). Trimming cost V 1 base and J 8 bases, with 11 bases left between them.